This T cell receptor (beta chain) was found in a study of blood T cell repertoires in COVID-19. Per the original data handling: Estimation of nucleated cell counts was performed using reference gene primer amplification. Assay used: immunoSEQ multiplex PCR; TCRdb lists only in-frame clones, some missing. V, J and clone size are taken as reported in that table, and D and trimming were inferred from the DNA itself. The sample includes 50,000 to 85,000 clones, around 82% of them seen just once. Per the germline V gene, CDR1 is SQVTM and CDR2 is ANQGSEA. CDR3 length: 11 residues. After removal of 4 bases from V and 8 bases from J, the junction contained 2 bases not matched to a gene.

The sequenced sample was peripheral blood. The genes are TRBV29-1 and TRBJ2-4, with 7 bases that match TRBD2. The clonotype was recovered from a man in his 60s with acute or convalescent COVID-19. For the CDR3, the DNA is TGCAGCGTTGCTCGGGGGGACATTCAGTACTTC. It yields the protein CSVARGDIQYF. Together with reference TRBV29-1 and TRBJ2-4, the CDR3 gives the full variable domain: SAVISQKPSRDICQRGTSLTIQCQVDSQVTMMFWYRQQPGQSLTLIATANQGSEATYESGFVIDKFPISRPNLTFSTLTVSNMSPEDSSIYLCSVARGDIQYFGAGTRLSVL.